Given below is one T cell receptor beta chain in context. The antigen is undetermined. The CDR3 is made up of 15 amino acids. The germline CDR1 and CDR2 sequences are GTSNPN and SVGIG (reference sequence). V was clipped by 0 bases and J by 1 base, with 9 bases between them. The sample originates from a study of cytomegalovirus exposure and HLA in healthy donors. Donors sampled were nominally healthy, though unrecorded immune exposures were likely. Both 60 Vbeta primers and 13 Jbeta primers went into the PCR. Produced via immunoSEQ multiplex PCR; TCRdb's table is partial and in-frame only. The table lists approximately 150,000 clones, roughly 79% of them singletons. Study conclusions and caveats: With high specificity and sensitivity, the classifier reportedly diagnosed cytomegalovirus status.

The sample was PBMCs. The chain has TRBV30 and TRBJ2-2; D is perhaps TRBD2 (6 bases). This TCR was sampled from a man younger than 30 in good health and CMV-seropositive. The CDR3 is CAWSVTGRNTGELFF. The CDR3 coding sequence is TGTGCCTGGAGTGTAACCGGGAGGAACACCGGGGAGCTGTTTTTT.